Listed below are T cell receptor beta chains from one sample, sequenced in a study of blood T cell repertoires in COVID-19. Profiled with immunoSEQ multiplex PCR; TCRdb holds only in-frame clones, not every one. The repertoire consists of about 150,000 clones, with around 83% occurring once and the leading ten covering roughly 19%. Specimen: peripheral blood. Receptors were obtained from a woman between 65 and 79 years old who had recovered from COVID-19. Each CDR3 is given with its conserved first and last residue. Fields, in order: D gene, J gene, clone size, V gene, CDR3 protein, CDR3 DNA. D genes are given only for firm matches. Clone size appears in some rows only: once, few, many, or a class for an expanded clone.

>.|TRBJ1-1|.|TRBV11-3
CASSLGGLNTEAFF
TGTGCCAGCAGCTTAGGGGGCCTGAACACTGAAGCTTTCTTT
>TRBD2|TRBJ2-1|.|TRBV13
CASSTPSGLAGVGGQFF
TGTGCCAGCAGCACTCCCTCGGGACTAGCGGGGGTGGGAGGGCAGTTCTTC
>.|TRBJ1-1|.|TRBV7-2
CASSLPPGGRDTEAFF
TGTGCCAGCAGCCTGCCCCCGGGGGGGCGGGACACTGAAGCTTTCTTT
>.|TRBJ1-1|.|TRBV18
CASSPPGRGDTEAFF
TGTGCCAGCTCACCGCCCGGCAGGGGTGACACTGAAGCTTTCTTT
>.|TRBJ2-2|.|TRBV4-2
CASSRLWGSGFTGELFF
TGTGCCAGCAGCCGACTTTGGGGTAGCGGTTTCACCGGGGAGCTGTTTTTT
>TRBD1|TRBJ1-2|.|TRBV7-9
CASSGADRGNYGYTF
TGTGCCAGCAGCGGGGCGGACAGGGGGAACTATGGCTACACCTTC
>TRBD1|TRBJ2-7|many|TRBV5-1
CASSLVQGAREQYF
TGCGCCAGCAGCTTGGTCCAGGGGGCGCGCGAGCAGTACTTC
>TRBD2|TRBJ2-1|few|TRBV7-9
CASSLSGGVYNEQFF
TGTGCCAGCAGCCTTTCCGGGGGGGTCTACAATGAGCAGTTCTTC
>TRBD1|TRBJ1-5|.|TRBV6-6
CASRRDRDFNQPQHF
TGTGCCAGCAGACGCGACAGGGATTTCAATCAGCCCCAGCATTTT
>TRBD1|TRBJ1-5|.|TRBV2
CASGGQVSNQPQHF
TGTGCCAGCGGGGGACAGGTTAGCAATCAGCCCCAGCATTTT
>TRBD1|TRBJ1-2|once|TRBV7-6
CASSLVPPGQANYGYTF
TGTGCCAGCAGCTTAGTACCCCCGGGACAGGCAAACTATGGCTACACCTTC
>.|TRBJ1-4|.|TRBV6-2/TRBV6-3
CASSSQVLDEKLFF
TGTGCCAGCAGTTCCCAGGTCCTGGATGAAAAACTGTTTTTT
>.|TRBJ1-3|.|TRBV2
CASMGQRNTIYF
TGTGCCAGCATGGGGCAGAGAAACACCATATATTTT
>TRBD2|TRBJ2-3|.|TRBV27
CATRGGTDTQYF
TGTGCCACCCGGGGGGGCACAGATACGCAGTATTTT
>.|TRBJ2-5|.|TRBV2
CASSERRSAETQYF
TGTGCCAGCAGTGAACGGCGGTCCGCAGAGACCCAGTACTTC
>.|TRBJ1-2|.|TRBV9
CASSPRDFGYTF
TGTGCCAGCAGCCCGCGGGACTTTGGCTACACCTTC
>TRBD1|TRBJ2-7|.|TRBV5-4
CASSPAGTGRYEQYF
TGTGCCAGCAGCCCGGCCGGGACAGGGCGGTACGAGCAGTACTTC
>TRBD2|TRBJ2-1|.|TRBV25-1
CASSPSLAGGVNEQFF
TGTGCCAGCAGTCCATCCCTAGCGGGAGGGGTCAATGAGCAGTTCTTC
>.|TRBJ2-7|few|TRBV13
CASSLRGGYEQYF
TGTGCCAGCAGCTTAAGGGGGGGCTACGAGCAGTACTTC
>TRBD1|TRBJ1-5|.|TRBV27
CASSTGAHGNQPQHF
TGTGCCAGCAGCACAGGGGCGCATGGCAATCAGCCCCAGCATTTT
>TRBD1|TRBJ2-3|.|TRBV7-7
CASSFGQGSDTQYF
TGTGCTAGCAGCTTTGGACAGGGTTCAGATACGCAGTATTTT
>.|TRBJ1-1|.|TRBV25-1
CAVGVGGLSGTEAFF
TGTGCCGTTGGGGTGGGCGGACTTTCGGGGACTGAAGCTTTCTTT
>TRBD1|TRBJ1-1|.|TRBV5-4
CASSWGQGFFSGTEAFF
TGTGCCAGCAGCTGGGGACAGGGGTTCTTTTCGGGCACTGAAGCTTTCTTT
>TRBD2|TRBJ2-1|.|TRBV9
CASSPGGGPSWDEQFF
TGTGCCAGCAGCCCCGGCGGGGGGCCCAGTTGGGATGAGCAGTTCTTC
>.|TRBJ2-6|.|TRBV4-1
CASSPTGRGANVLTF
TGCGCCAGCAGCCCCACAGGGAGAGGGGCCAACGTCCTGACTTTC
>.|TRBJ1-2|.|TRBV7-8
CASSLWQDGGYTF
TGTGCCAGCAGCTTATGGCAGGATGGTGGCTACACCTTC
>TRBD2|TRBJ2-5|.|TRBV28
CASSPSAGGGETQYF
TGTGCCAGCAGCCCGAGCGCGGGGGGAGGGGAGACCCAGTACTTC
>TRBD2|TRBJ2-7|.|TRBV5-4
CASSRGTSGRVTYEQYF
TGTGCCAGCAGCCGGGGGACTAGCGGGAGGGTTACCTACGAGCAGTACTTC
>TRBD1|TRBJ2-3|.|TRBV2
CASSEKQQGAGSDTQYF
TGTGCCAGCAGTGAGAAACAACAGGGGGCAGGTTCAGATACGCAGTATTTT
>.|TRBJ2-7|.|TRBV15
CATSPTRWTGRAYEQYF
TGTGCCACCAGCCCCACCCGGTGGACAGGGAGGGCCTACGAGCAGTACTTC
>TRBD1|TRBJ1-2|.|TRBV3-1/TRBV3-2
CASSQGTAYGYTF
TGTGCCAGCAGCCAGGGGACAGCCTATGGCTACACCTTC
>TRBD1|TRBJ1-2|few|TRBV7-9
CASSLGQGDGYTF
TGTGCCAGCAGCTTAGGGCAGGGGGACGGCTACACCTTC
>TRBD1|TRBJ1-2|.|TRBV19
CASSPGGSNYGYTF
TGTGCCAGTAGTCCAGGGGGCAGCAACTATGGCTACACCTTC
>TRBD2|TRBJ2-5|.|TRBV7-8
CASSLRGGAGVETQYF
TGTGCCAGCAGCTTAAGGGGCGGCGCGGGAGTGGAGACCCAGTACTTC
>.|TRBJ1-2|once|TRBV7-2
CASSLVGQPSYGYTF
TGTGCCAGCAGCTTAGTGGGTCAGCCTAGCTATGGCTACACCTTC
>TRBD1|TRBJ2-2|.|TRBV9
CASRDRANTGELFF
TGTGCCAGCAGGGACAGGGCAAACACCGGGGAGCTGTTTTTT
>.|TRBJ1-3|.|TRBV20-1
CSASSVGGRKISGNTIYF
TGCAGTGCTAGTTCTGTAGGCGGCAGAAAAATCTCTGGAAACACCATATATTTT
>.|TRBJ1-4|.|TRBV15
CATSLGQWRGNEKLFF
TGTGCCACCAGCCTCGGGCAGTGGCGGGGCAATGAAAAACTGTTTTTT
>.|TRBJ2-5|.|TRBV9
CASSMTSQETQYF
TGTGCCAGCAGCATGACTAGCCAAGAGACCCAGTACTTC
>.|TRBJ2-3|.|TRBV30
CARSPVGADTQYF
TGTGCCCGAAGCCCCGTCGGGGCAGATACGCAGTATTTT
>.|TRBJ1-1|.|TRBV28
CASSFGPGRAFF
TGTGCCAGCAGTTTCGGGCCCGGGAGGGCTTTCTTT
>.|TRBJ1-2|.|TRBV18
CASSPEGSNYGYTF
TGTGCCAGCTCACCAGAGGGCTCTAACTATGGCTACACCTTC
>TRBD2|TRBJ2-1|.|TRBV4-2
CASSQELAGAGGRSYNEQFF
TGTGCCAGCAGCCAAGAACTAGCGGGAGCGGGGGGGAGGTCCTACAATGAGCAGTTCTTC
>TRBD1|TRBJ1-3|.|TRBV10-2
CASRFHGTASGNTIYF
TGCGCCAGCCGGTTCCACGGGACAGCCTCTGGAAACACCATATATTTT
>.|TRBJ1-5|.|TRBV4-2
CASSQDRGPYQPQHF
TGTGCCAGCAGCCAAGATCGAGGGCCTTACCAGCCCCAGCATTTT
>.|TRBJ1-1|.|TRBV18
CASSPFNERSTEAFF
TGTGCCAGCTCACCGTTCAACGAGCGGAGCACTGAAGCTTTCTTT
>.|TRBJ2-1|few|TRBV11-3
CASSSRLTDEQFF
TGTGCCAGCAGCTCTAGACTTACGGATGAGCAGTTCTTC
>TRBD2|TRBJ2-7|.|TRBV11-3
CASSLYGTSGYEQYF
TGTGCCAGCAGCTTATATGGGACTAGCGGCTACGAGCAGTACTTC
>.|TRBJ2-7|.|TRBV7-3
CASSLNLAGDAGEQYF
TGTGCCAGCAGCTTAAATCTGGCAGGGGACGCTGGGGAGCAGTACTTC
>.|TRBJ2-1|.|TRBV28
CASSLSLGRYGEQFF
TGTGCCAGCAGTTTATCACTAGGGCGATACGGTGAGCAGTTCTTC
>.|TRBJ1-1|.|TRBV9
CASSAPAGLSNTEAFF
TGTGCCAGCAGCGCGCCGGCGGGACTCTCGAACACTGAAGCTTTCTTT
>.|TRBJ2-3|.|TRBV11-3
CASSQRWTGDTQYF
TGTGCCAGCAGCCAACGATGGACTGGAGATACGCAGTATTTT
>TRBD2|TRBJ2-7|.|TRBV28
CASTLTAVAGAYEQYF
TGTGCCAGCACCCTGACAGCGGTGGCGGGAGCCTACGAGCAGTACTTC
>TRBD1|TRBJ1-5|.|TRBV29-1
CSVGGTDPNQPQHF
TGCAGCGTTGGGGGGACAGACCCCAATCAGCCCCAGCATTTT
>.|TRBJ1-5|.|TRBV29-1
CSVTSGNQPQHF
TGCAGCGTGACATCTGGCAATCAGCCCCAGCATTTT
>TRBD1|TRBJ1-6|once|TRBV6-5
CASGGTGDSPLHF
TGTGCCAGCGGGGGGACAGGGGATTCACCCCTCCACTTT
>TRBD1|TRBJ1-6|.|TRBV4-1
CASSPGQGGNSPLHF
TGCGCCAGCAGCCCCGGACAGGGAGGCAATTCACCCCTCCACTTT
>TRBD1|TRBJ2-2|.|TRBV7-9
CASSQPDRTNTGELFF
TGTGCCAGCAGCCAACCGGACAGGACGAACACCGGGGAGCTGTTTTTT
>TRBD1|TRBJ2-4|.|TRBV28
CASSLSPGRDRGREGKNIQYF
TGTGCCAGCAGTTTATCTCCCGGCCGGGACAGGGGGCGAGAGGGCAAAAACATTCAGTACTTC
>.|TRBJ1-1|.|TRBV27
CASSFNGRLTEAFF
TGTGCCAGCAGTTTTAATGGGAGGCTCACTGAAGCTTTCTTT